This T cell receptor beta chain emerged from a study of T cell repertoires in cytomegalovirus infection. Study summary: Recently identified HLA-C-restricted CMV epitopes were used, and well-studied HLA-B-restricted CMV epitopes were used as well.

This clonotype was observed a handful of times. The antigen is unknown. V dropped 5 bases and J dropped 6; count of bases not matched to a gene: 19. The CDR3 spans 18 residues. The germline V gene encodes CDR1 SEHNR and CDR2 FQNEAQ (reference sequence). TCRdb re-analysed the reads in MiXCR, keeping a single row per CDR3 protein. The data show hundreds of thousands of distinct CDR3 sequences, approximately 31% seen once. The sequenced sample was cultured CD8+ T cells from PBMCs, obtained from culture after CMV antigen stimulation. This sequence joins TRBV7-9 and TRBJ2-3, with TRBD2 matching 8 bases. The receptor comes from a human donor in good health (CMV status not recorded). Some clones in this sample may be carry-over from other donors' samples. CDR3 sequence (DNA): TGTGCCAGCAGCCCCGGGGGCCTTTTGCGGGGGGTTCCGGATACGCAGTATTTT. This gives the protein CASSPGGLLRGVPDTQYF.